These T cell receptor beta chains were read from a single sample in a study of T-cell memory formation after mild COVID-19. TCRdb reprocessed the 5' RACE reads via MiXCR and lists one record per CDR3 protein. The data show 55,000 to 75,000 distinct CDR3 sequences, about 27% seen once. The specimen was PBMCs or a T cell subset sorted from them (not recorded which). The receptors stem from a man between 18 and 35 years old who had mild COVID-19 (a few samples of this study predate the infection). Cell type and time point are not known. CDR3s include the opening cysteine and the closing phenylalanine or tryptophan. D genes are given only for firm matches. Not every row has a clone size; where given, it reads once, few, many or a size class.

j_call clone_size d_call v_call cdr3_nt cdr3_aa
TRBJ2-3 NA NA TRBV20-1 TGCAGTGCCCGGACTCCCCGCGAGGATACGCAGTATTTT CSARTPREDTQYF
TRBJ2-7 many NA TRBV7-9 TGTGCCAGCAGCTTAAGTCAGGCAGACTACGAGCAGTACTTC CASSLSQADYEQYF
TRBJ2-1 many TRBD1 TRBV5-1 TGCGCCAGCAGCTTCACCGGGACAGAGGTTAATGAGCAGTTCTTC CASSFTGTEVNEQFF
TRBJ1-5 NA NA TRBV4-2 TGTGCCAGCAGCCAAGAAAACCGGGCGCAGCCCCAGCATTTT CASSQENRAQPQHF
TRBJ2-1 few NA TRBV7-9 TGTGCCACCTCTCGGGTGGTCAGGTCCTACAATGAGCAGTTCTTC CATSRVVRSYNEQFF
TRBJ2-7 few NA TRBV4-2 TGTGCCAGCAGCTCATGGGGGTCCGAGCAGTACTTC CASSSWGSEQYF
TRBJ2-5 NA TRBD2 TRBV12-3/TRBV12-4 TGTGCCAGCAACTTTGGACTAGCGGGGACCCTAGAGACCCAGTACTTC CASNFGLAGTLETQYF
TRBJ1-2 few TRBD1 TRBV5-1 TGCGCCAGCAGCTTAACCGGGACAGGGGGCAGCTATGGCTACACCTTC CASSLTGTGGSYGYTF
TRBJ2-7 few NA TRBV10-2 TGCGCCAGCAGCCCCCGGACTATGCCTTACGAGCAGTACTTC CASSPRTMPYEQYF
TRBJ1-2 NA TRBD1 TRBV5-5 TGTGCCAGCAGCTTGGAGGAGGGGGCCCCCCATGGCTACACCTTC CASSLEEGAPHGYTF
TRBJ2-3 few NA TRBV7-7 TGTGCCAGCAGCCCCTCGGGGGTAGGCACTAGCACAGATACGCAGTATTTT CASSPSGVGTSTDTQYF